The count of the clone carrying this T cell receptor beta chain is one. What it binds is not known. The sample is drawn from a study of T-cell reconstitution after alpha-beta-depleted transplantation in children. Overall study results and limits: The study reportedly traced alpha-beta T cells about two months after transplant to several hundred expanded graft clones. At the one-year point after transplant, T-cell counts and TCRbeta diversity were found to come mostly from T cells that had been newly produced.

Unique molecular identifiers were used in preparing the TCRbeta library. TCRdb called the PCR reads again in MiXCR, with one record for every CDR3 protein. The sample has about a million distinct CDR3 sequences, about 29% seen once; the top ten hold approximately 30%. The CDR3 runs to 16 residues. The V and J ends lost 4 bases and 2 bases, in that order; junction bases with no gene match: 8. From germline, CDR1 is LGHNA and CDR2 YNFKEQ. Source: PBMCs, mostly from graft donor cells, taken 360 days after TCRalphabeta/CD19-depleted stem cell transplant. This receptor was identified in a boy younger than two who had a stem cell transplant for SCID, so the T cells may come from the graft donor. The V call is TRBV4-2, the J call TRBJ2-1; 7 bases agree with TRBD2. This chain's CDR3 is CASSPAGAGPYNEQFF. CDR3 nucleotides: TGTGCCAGCAGCCCCGCAGGAGCGGGGCCCTACAATGAGCAGTTCTTC.